These 17 T cell receptor beta chains share one sample of origin, sequenced in a study of radiation and T cells in renal cell carcinoma (dated by TCRdb to between 2020 and 2021). Receptor amplification or capture employed the immunoSEQ multiplex PCR assay. Drawn from immuneACCESS, this table holds only the in-frame rearrangements with V and J called that TCRdb kept. Clones are partly lost; checked studies trace under half to an unresolved V gene and leave the rest unexplained. Here the sample has roughly 150,000 clones; around 90% occur a single time. The biggest ten clones account for 10% to 15% of the sample. The sample's time point, from its label and the paper: blood 2 weeks post-SBRT. In the paper's terms, the treatment or condition label means: 15 Gy SBRT to primary tumor, nephrectomy 4 weeks later. The sequenced sample was blood, obtained from a patient whose treatment included radiotherapy and nephrectomy. The origin of the receptors is a woman aged 45-65 years with renal cell carcinoma.

The chain employs TRBV7-9 and TRBJ2-5, with 10 positions matching TRBD1. V shed 6 bases and J 4 bases; nucleotides not matched to a gene: 5. This CDR3 is built from 14 residues. Germline V gene lookup returns CDR1 SEHNR and CDR2 FQNEAQ (reference sequence). The CDR3 DNA reads TGTGCCAGCAGTTGGACAGGGGGTAGAGAGACCCAGTACTTC. This translates into CASSWTGGRETQYF.

The V call is TRBV6-1, the J call TRBJ2-7, with D unresolved. Germline V gene sequence: CDR1 MNHNS, CDR2 SASEGT. Trimming shortened V by 2 bases and J by 4 bases, and 9 bases separated the two germline ends. This CDR3 has 13 residues. CDR3 amino acids: CASSELPGYEQYF. CDR3 bases: TGTGCCAGCAGTGAACTTCCCGGTTACGAGCAGTACTTC.

A word on this clone: The sample holds other DNA sequences that translate to the same CDR3. The chain links TRBV6-5 to TRBJ1-2; D gene uncertain. The germline CDR1 and CDR2 sequences are MNHEY and SVGAGI. The CDR3 has 14 amino acids. V lost 0 bases and J 1 base, leaving 6 bases between the germline ends. CDR3 nucleotide sequence: TGTGCCAGCAGTTACTCGGGAGGTAACTATGGCTACACCTTC. This sequence encodes CASSYSGGNYGYTF.

CDR3 in amino acids: CASSVDPAGGIQETQYF. CDR3 in DNA: TGTGCCAGCAGCGTAGATCCAGCGGGGGGCATACAAGAGACCCAGTACTTC. The V call is TRBV9, the J call TRBJ2-5, with 9 bases that match TRBD2. J gave up 2 bases and V 0 bases, and 8 bases lay outside the gene matches. The CDR3 has 17 amino acids. Germline CDR1 is SGDLS and CDR2 is YYNGEE.

J is TRBJ1-2 and V is TRBV5-1; D gene uncertain. Germline CDR1 is SGHRS and CDR2 is YFSETQ. The CDR3 sequence is 15 residues long. Trimming cost V 0 bases and J 2 bases, with 11 bases left between them. CDR3 DNA: TGCGCCAGCAGCTTGGGGCAGTTCGACAACTATGGCTACACCTTC. This encodes CASSLGQFDNYGYTF.

A remark on this clone: This CDR3 is also generated by other DNA sequences in the sample. V and J are TRBV5-4 and TRBJ2-5, with a tentative D call TRBD1 (6 bases). V was cut by 0 bases and J by 2 bases, with 8 bases left in between. The CDR3 covers 14 residues. Germline V gene sequence: CDR1 SGHNT, CDR2 YYREEE (reference sequence). Here the CDR3 reads CASSLAGQQETQYF. The CDR3 DNA reads as TGTGCCAGCAGCTTGGCGGGACAACAAGAGACCCAGTACTTC. The variable domain in full, completed from reference TRBV5-4 and TRBJ2-5, reads ETGVTQSPTHLIKTRGQQVTLRCSSQSGHNTVSWYQQALGQGPQFIFQYYREEENGRGNFPPRFSGLQFPNYSSELNVNALELDDSALYLCASSLAGQQETQYFGPGTRLLVL.

This chain uses TRBV6-1 with TRBJ2-4; D is ambiguous. CDR1 and CDR2 from the germline V gene are MNHNS and SASEGT. V lost 8 bases to trimming and J lost 0 bases, with 11 bases between them. CDR3 size: 14 residues. This chain's CDR3 is CASEPVRAKNIQYF. The CDR3 region has the DNA TGTGCCAGCGAGCCGGTGAGAGCCAAAAACATTCAGTACTTC.

The chain uses TRBV14 and TRBJ1-3; no clear D. Trimming stripped 1 base from V and 7 bases from J, with 5 bases between. This CDR3 spans 12 amino acids. CDR1 is SGHDN and CDR2 is FVKESK in the germline V gene. CDR3 sequence reads: CASSQGRNTIYF. As DNA, the CDR3 is TGTGCCAGCAGCCAAGGACGTAACACCATATATTTT.

The chain is built from TRBV6-1 and TRBJ2-1; 10 bases fit TRBD2. Looked up from germline, CDR1 is MNHNS and CDR2 is SASEGT. The V and J ends lost 7 bases and 2 bases, in that order; junction bases with no gene match: 5. The CDR3 has 15 amino acids. Here the CDR3 DNA reads TGTGCCAGCACCGTTAGCGGGGGGCCCTACAATGAGCAGTTCTTC. This gives the protein CASTVSGGPYNEQFF.

The rearrangement links TRBV27 to TRBJ1-2, with 7 nucleotides matching TRBD1. The CDR3 length is 15 residues. Per the germline V gene, CDR1 is MNHEY and CDR2 is SMNVEV (reference sequence). With 5 bases clipped from V and 5 bases from J, the junction kept 11 bases outside the gene matches. The CDR3 nucleotides read TGTGCCAGCAGTGGTCGACAGGGCGGTTGGTATGGCTACACCTTC. It translates to CASSGRQGGWYGYTF.

This clone was counted a single time. The V call is TRBV2, the J call TRBJ2-5; no firm D call. CDR1 and CDR2 from the germline V gene are SNHLY and FYNNEI. V lost 4 bases and J 4 bases, leaving 10 bases between the germline ends. The CDR3 covers 13 residues. CDR3 protein: CASSGGIGETQYF. The CDR3 nucleotides read TGTGCCAGCAGTGGGGGAATTGGAGAGACCCAGTACTTC.

The CDR3 here is CASRWTGVSGEQYF. The CDR3 DNA reads as TGTGCCAGCAGATGGACGGGGGTCTCGGGCGAGCAGTACTTC. This chain connects TRBV2 to TRBJ2-7; D is possibly TRBD2 (6 bases). Trimming shortened V by 6 bases and J by 6 bases, and 18 bases separated the two germline ends. This CDR3 contains 14 residues. Germline assignment: CDR1 SNHLY and CDR2 FYNNEI.

This rearrangement joins TRBV7-3 to TRBJ2-5; TRBD1 or TRBD2 may be the D gene (5 bases each). The germline V gene encodes CDR1 SGHTA and CDR2 FQGTGA. V was trimmed by 5 bases and J by 1 base, leaving 11 bases between them. CDR3 size: 14 residues. The DNA for the CDR3 is TGTGCCAGCAGCCTCGGGACCGGCCAAGAGACCCAGTACTTC. It yields the protein CASSLGTGQETQYF.

This sequence joins TRBV5-4 and TRBJ1-1, with D possibly TRBD1 on 5 matching bases. The CDR3 is 16 amino acids. V gave up 5 bases and J gave up 1 base, with 18 bases separating them. Germline V CDR1 and CDR2: SGHNT, YYREEE (reference sequence). In DNA form, the CDR3 reads TGTGCCAGCAGATTCATTCCGGGACGGAAGAACACTGAAGCTTTCTTT. Protein sequence: CASRFIPGRKNTEAFF.

This chain links TRBV2 with TRBJ2-5; 7 bases are shared with TRBD1. Germline trimming cut 5 bases from V and 3 bases from J; bases unmatched to any gene: 6. Per the germline V gene, CDR1 is SNHLY and CDR2 is FYNNEI. This CDR3 spans 14 amino acids. CDR3 DNA: TGTGCCAGCAGTCCCGGGACAGCAAAAGAGACCCAGTACTTC. Translated, it gives CASSPGTAKETQYF.

The chain has TRBV9 and TRBJ2-7, with D hard to call. Germline CDR1 SGDLS, CDR2 YYNGEE. This CDR3 region has 15 residues. With 1 base removed from V and 2 bases from J, the gap between germline ends came to 13 bases. CDR3 in amino acids: CASSVSPEEAYEQYF. CDR3 nucleotides: TGTGCCAGCAGCGTAAGTCCAGAAGAAGCCTACGAGCAGTACTTC.

This clone was recorded only once. V is TRBV7-9 and J is TRBJ2-2; D not resolved. This CDR3 has 15 residues. Germline loops: CDR1 SEHNR, CDR2 FQNEAQ (reference sequence). V gave up 0 bases and J gave up 7 bases, with 12 bases separating them. CDR3 in amino acids: CASSLAMGWIGELFF. CDR3 coding DNA: TGTGCCAGCAGCTTAGCGATGGGGTGGATCGGGGAGCTGTTTTTT.